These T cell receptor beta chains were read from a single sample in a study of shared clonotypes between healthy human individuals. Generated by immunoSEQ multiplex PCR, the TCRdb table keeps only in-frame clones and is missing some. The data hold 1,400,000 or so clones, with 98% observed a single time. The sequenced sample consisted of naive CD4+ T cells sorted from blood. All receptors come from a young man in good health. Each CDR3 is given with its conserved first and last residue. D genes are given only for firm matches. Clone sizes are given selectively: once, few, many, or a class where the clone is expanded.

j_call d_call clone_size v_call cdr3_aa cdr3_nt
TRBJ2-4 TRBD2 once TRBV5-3 CGPPASGRDHQRNIQYF TGTGGTCCGCCCGCTAGCGGGAGAGATCACCAAAGAAACATTCAGTACTTC
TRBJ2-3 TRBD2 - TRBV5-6 CASSFSGTTDTQYF TGTGCCAGCAGCTTTAGCGGGACCACAGATACGCAGTATTTT
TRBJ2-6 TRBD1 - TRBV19 CASSIPDRGGLSGANVLTF TGTGCCAGTAGTATCCCGGACAGGGGTGGGCTCTCTGGGGCCAACGTCCTGACTTTC
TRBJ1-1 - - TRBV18 CASNPGTVGTEAFF TGTGCCAGCAACCCCGGGACCGTGGGCACTGAAGCTTTCTTT
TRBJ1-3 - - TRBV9 CASSVGDGLSGNTIYF TGTGCCAGCAGCGTAGGGGACGGCCTCTCTGGAAACACCATATATTTT
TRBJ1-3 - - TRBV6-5 CASSYLGPSSGNTIYF TGTGCCAGCAGTTACCTGGGACCGTCTTCTGGAAACACCATATATTTT
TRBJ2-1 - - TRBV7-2 CASSLSWSNLNEQFF TGTGCCAGCAGCTTATCGTGGTCGAACCTCAATGAGCAGTTCTTC
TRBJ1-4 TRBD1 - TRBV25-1 CASSEGYRGSTNEKLFF TGTGCCAGCAGTGAAGGATACAGGGGTTCAACTAATGAAAAACTGTTTTTT
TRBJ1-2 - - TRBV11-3 CASSFRGAGYTF TGTGCCAGCAGCTTTCGGGGGGCCGGCTACACCTTC
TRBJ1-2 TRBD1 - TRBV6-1 CASSERQGAKGYTF TGTGCCAGCAGTGAGAGGCAGGGGGCGAAGGGCTACACCTTC
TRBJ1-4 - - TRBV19 CASSTTGEKLFF TGTGCCAGTAGTACGACCGGTGAAAAACTGTTTTTT
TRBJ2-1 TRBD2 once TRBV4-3 CASSQAGLAGGDEQFF TGCGCCAGCAGCCAAGCAGGGCTAGCGGGAGGCGATGAGCAGTTCTTC
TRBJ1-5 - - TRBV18 CASSLTADQPQHF TGTGCCAGCTCCCTCACGGCCGATCAGCCCCAGCATTTT
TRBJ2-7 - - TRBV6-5 CASSWRLNYEQYF TGTGCCAGCAGTTGGAGGTTGAACTACGAGCAGTACTTC
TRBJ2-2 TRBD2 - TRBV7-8 CASSLSPPGGTGELFF TGTGCCAGCAGCTTATCCCCCCCGGGAGGCACCGGGGAGCTGTTTTTT
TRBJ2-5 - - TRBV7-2 CASSLEMGPGETQYF TGTGCCAGCAGCTTAGAGATGGGTCCGGGGGAGACCCAGTACTTC
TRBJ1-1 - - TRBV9 CASSVGAGEAFF TGTGCCAGCAGCGTAGGGGCCGGGGAAGCTTTCTTT
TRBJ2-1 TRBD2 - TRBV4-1 CASSQVGGLAGAYNEQFF TGCGCCAGCAGCCAAGTAGGGGGACTAGCGGGAGCCTACAATGAGCAGTTCTTC
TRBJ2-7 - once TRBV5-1 CASSRDTAYEQYF TGCGCCAGCAGCAGGGACACGGCCTACGAGCAGTACTTC
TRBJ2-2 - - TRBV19 CASSIKRGTGELFF TGTGCCAGTAGTATTAAGAGGGGCACCGGGGAGCTGTTTTTT
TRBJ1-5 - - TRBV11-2 CASSLDQGSNQPQHF TGTGCCAGCAGCTTAGATCAGGGAAGCAATCAGCCCCAGCATTTT
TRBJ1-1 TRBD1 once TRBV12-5 CAITPRDSEEAFF TGTGCTATTACTCCTCGGGACAGCGAAGAAGCTTTCTTT
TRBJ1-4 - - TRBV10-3 CAISIATNEKLFF TGTGCCATCAGTATTGCAACTAATGAAAAACTGTTTTTT
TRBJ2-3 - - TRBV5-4 CASSPPGGLSTDTQYF TGTGCCAGCAGCCCACCGGGCGGGTTGAGCACAGATACGCAGTATTTT
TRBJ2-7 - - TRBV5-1 CASSAAAGRGYEQYF TGCGCCAGCAGCGCTGCCGCAGGGAGGGGGTACGAGCAGTACTTC
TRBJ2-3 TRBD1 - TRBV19 CASSIGISTGLNTDTQYF TGTGCCAGTAGTATAGGGATATCGACAGGGTTGAACACAGATACGCAGTATTTT
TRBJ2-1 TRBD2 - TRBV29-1 CSVGPSGRAYNEQFF TGCAGCGTTGGACCGAGCGGGAGGGCCTACAATGAGCAGTTCTTC
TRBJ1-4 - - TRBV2 CASTRRGAPANEKLFF TGTGCCAGCACCAGGCGGGGGGCGCCGGCTAATGAAAAACTGTTTTTT
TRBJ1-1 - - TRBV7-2 CASSLLVMNTEAFF TGTGCCAGCAGCTTACTGGTCATGAACACTGAAGCTTTCTTT
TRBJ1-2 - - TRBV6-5 CASSYSRGYGYTF TGTGCCAGCAGTTACTCGAGAGGGTATGGCTACACCTTC
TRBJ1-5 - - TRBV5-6 CASSPGHSNQPQHF TGTGCCAGCAGCCCAGGACATAGCAATCAGCCCCAGCATTTT
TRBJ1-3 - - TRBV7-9 CASSRDRNSGNTIYF TGTGCCAGCAGCCGGGATCGGAACTCTGGAAACACCATATATTTT
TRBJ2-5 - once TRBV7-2 CASSRLTGVGQETQYF TGTGCCAGCAGCCGCTTGACGGGAGTGGGCCAAGAGACCCAGTACTTC
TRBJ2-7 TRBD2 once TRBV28 CASIQGLAAYGGEQYF TGTGCCAGCATCCAGGGACTAGCGGCCTACGGGGGCGAGCAGTACTTC
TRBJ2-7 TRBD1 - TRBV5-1 CASSLGAGGINEQYF TGCGCCAGCAGCTTGGGGGCAGGGGGTATCAACGAGCAGTACTTC
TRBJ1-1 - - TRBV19 CASSIGENTEAFF TGTGCCAGTAGTATAGGGGAGAACACTGAAGCTTTCTTT
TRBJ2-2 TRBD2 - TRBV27 CASSLRSGRYTGELFF TGTGCCAGCAGTTTAAGGAGCGGGAGATACACCGGGGAGCTGTTTTTT
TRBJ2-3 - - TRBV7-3 CASSSQPSTDTQYF TGTGCCAGCAGCTCACAGCCTAGCACAGATACGCAGTATTTT
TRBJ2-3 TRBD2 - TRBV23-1 CASSQGTSGSPDIRSATQYF TGCGCCAGCAGTCAAGGGACTAGCGGGAGTCCGGACATTCGATCGGCTACGCAGTATTTT
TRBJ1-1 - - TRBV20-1 CSAQRGSEAFF TGCAGTGCTCAACGGGGGAGTGAAGCTTTCTTT
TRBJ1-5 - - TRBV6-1 CASRDRADHQPQHF TGTGCCAGCAGAGACCGGGCCGATCATCAGCCCCAGCATTTT
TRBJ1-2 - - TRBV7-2 CASSLGGDSKYGYTF TGTGCCAGCAGCTTAGGAGGGGACTCGAAGTATGGCTACACCTTC
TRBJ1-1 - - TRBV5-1 CASSGTPNTEAFF TGCGCCAGCAGCGGGACCCCGAACACCGAAGCTTTCTTT
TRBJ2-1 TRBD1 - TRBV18 CASSPTGGNEQFF TGTGCCAGCTCACCGACAGGGGGCAATGAGCAGTTCTTC
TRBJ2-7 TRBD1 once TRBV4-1 CASSRTWTGTYEQYF TGCGCCAGCAGCCGAACCTGGACAGGGACTTACGAGCAGTACTTC
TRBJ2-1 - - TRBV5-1 CASSLYNEQFF TGCGCCAGCAGCTTATACAATGAGCAGTTCTTC
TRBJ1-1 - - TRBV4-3 CASSQDSGGLNTEAFF TGCGCCAGCAGCCAAGATTCGGGGGGGCTCAACACTGAAGCTTTCTTT
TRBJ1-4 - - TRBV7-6 CASSLARGSYEKLFF TGTGCCAGCAGCTTAGCGCGGGGGTCTTATGAAAAACTGTTTTTT
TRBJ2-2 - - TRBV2 CASSEGRGPGELFF TGTGCCAGCAGTGAAGGGAGGGGCCCCGGGGAGCTGTTTTTT
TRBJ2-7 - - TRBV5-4 CASSLPGTYEQYF TGTGCCAGCAGCTTGCCAGGCACCTACGAGCAGTACTTC
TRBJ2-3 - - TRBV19 CASSSPRGNTDTQYF TGTGCCAGTAGCTCTCCCCGCGGAAACACAGATACGCAGTATTTT